The 23 T cell receptor beta chains presented below share a single source sample, sequenced in a study of T cell responses to AZD1222 COVID-19 vaccine. Sequenced by immunoSEQ multiplex PCR; TCRdb stores in-frame clones only, minus some. The data show under 140,000 clones, around 82% seen once. The sample here was peripheral blood, taken on day 0 of AZD1222 vaccination. These receptors came from an adult in good health.

The CDR3 reads CASSLSLRENYGYTF. CDR3 nucleotides: TGTGCCAGCAGTTTATCCCTTAGGGAGAACTATGGCTACACCTTC. The chain uses TRBV27 and TRBJ1-2, with no clear D. Trimming cost V 0 bases and J 2 bases, with 10 bases left between them. Germline CDR1 MNHEY, CDR2 SMNVEV (reference sequence). The CDR3 totals 15 residues.

The rearrangement joins TRBV20-1 to TRBJ2-7, with no clear D. Trimming left V 5 bases short and J 5 bases short, with 10 bases between. Germline CDR1 reads DFQATT; CDR2 reads SNEGSKA (reference sequence). This CDR3 is 11 amino acids long. In nucleotides, the CDR3 is TGCAGTGCTGGGGTGAGCCACGAGCAGTACTTC. This codes for CSAGVSHEQYF.

The chain combines TRBV15 with TRBJ2-3; TRBD2 agrees at 10 bases. The germline V gene has CDR1 LNHNV and CDR2 YYDKDF (reference sequence). The junction had 7 bases not matched to a gene; V was cut back by 1 base and J by 3 bases. CDR3 length equals 17 residues. DNA for the CDR3: TGTGCCACCAGCAGAGTGGCTAGCGGGAGTAGGACAGATACGCAGTATTTT. It specifies CATSRVASGSRTDTQYF.

The chain employs TRBV11-2 and TRBJ2-1; TRBD2 might be the D (5 bases). Germline V gives CDR1 SGHAT, CDR2 FQNNGV. CDR3 size: 14 residues. V lost 5 bases to trimming and J lost 5 bases, with 13 bases between them. CDR3 loop: CASSRWRSHNEQFF. The CDR3 DNA reads as TGTGCCAGCAGCCGTTGGAGGTCTCACAATGAGCAGTTCTTC.

This chain uses TRBV7-2 with TRBJ1-5; 8 bases are shared with TRBD1. J lost 4 bases, V lost 2 bases, and 1 base had no gene match. This CDR3 has 14 amino acids. Germline V gives CDR1 SGHTA, CDR2 FQGNSA. Here the CDR3 reads CASSLTGGNQPQHF. In nucleotides, the CDR3 is TGTGCCAGCAGCTTAACAGGGGGTAATCAGCCCCAGCATTTT.

The chain has TRBV6-5 and TRBJ1-1; 7 bases agree with TRBD1. Per germline, CDR1 MNHEY and CDR2 SVGAGI. V trimming: 7 bases; J trimming: 3 bases; junction bases outside the gene matches: 8. The CDR3 covers 14 residues. The CDR3 region has the DNA TGTGCCAGCAACCAGTGGCAGGGGGACACTGAAGCTTTCTTT. This codes for CASNQWQGDTEAFF.

The chain couples TRBV19 to TRBJ2-7, with 11 bases that match TRBD1. Trimming removed 5 bases from V and 9 bases from J; junction bases left unmatched: 12. Germline V gene lookup returns CDR1 LNHDA and CDR2 SQIVND (reference sequence). This CDR3 region has 15 residues. CDR3 in DNA: TGTGCCAGTAGTGTTCCGGGACAGGGGGAAAAGGGGCAGTACTTC. Translating gives CASSVPGQGEKGQYF.

This clone was seen a few times. The chain links TRBV5-4 to TRBJ1-3; D not resolved. The V end lost 3 bases, the J end lost 0 bases, and 10 bases lay between the germline ends. The CDR3 loop spans 15 amino acids. The germline V gene has CDR1 SGHNT and CDR2 YYREEE (reference sequence). CDR3 bases: TGTGCCAGCAGCTCGGACGGCAGCTCTGGAAACACCATATATTTT. Protein sequence: CASSSDGSSGNTIYF.

V and J are TRBV18 and TRBJ2-1; D is ambiguous. V lost 3 bases and J 4 bases, leaving 16 bases between the germline ends. The V gene's germline CDR1 is KGHSH and CDR2 LQKENI. CDR3 length: 16 residues. The DNA for the CDR3 is TGTGCCAGCTCACCCGGTTTGGGCCTTCGGTACAATGAGCAGTTCTTC. Its protein product is CASSPGLGLRYNEQFF.

The chain is built from TRBV27 and TRBJ2-3; 7 bases fit TRBD2. The junction had 12 bases not matched to a gene; V was cut back by 7 bases and J by 2 bases. Germline CDR1 is MNHEY and CDR2 is SMNVEV (reference sequence). CDR3 length equals 16 residues. The CDR3 sequence: CASTWGQGLFTDTQYF. The CDR3 bases are TGTGCCAGCACGTGGGGCCAGGGACTATTCACAGATACGCAGTATTTT.

This clone was picked up a small number of times. The chain recombines TRBV28 with TRBJ2-1, with 12 bases aligning to TRBD2. There are 15 residues in the CDR3. Trimming took 9 bases from V and 8 from J; bases not matched to a gene: 11. Germline V CDR1 and CDR2: MDHEN, SYDVKM. The CDR3 sequence: CASGLAGPPGHEQFF. The CDR3 coding sequence is TGTGCCAGTGGACTAGCGGGACCCCCCGGGCATGAGCAGTTCTTC.

The chain links TRBV4-3 to TRBJ1-5; D not resolved. The CDR3 has 16 residues. Trimming took off 0 bases at V and 0 bases at J, with 9 bases between the two ends. Germline values: CDR1 LGHNA, CDR2 YSLEER. The CDR3 DNA sequence: TGCGCCAGCAGCCAAGATCACGTTTATAGCAATCAGCCCCAGCATTTT. As protein: CASSQDHVYSNQPQHF.

This clone was recorded only once. V gene TRBV4-1 combines with J gene TRBJ2-2, with D tentatively TRBD1 (6 bases). The germline V gene has CDR1 MGHRA and CDR2 YSYEKL. V was trimmed by 4 bases and J by 0 bases, leaving 15 bases between them. CDR3 length: 17 residues. The CDR3 is CASSRGDGTTNTGELFF. CDR3 DNA: TGCGCCAGCAGCCGAGGCGACGGGACAACGAACACCGGGGAGCTGTTTTTT.

The V gene is TRBV5-6, the J gene TRBJ1-1, with a tentative D call TRBD1 (6 bases). This CDR3 has 16 amino acids. V dropped 3 bases and J dropped 4 bases, with 19 bases sitting between them. Germline CDR1 reads SGHDT; CDR2 reads YYEEEE. The CDR3 reads CASSSESRGLVTEAFF. Written as DNA, the CDR3 is TGTGCCAGCAGCTCCGAATCCAGGGGACTAGTCACTGAAGCTTTCTTT. The whole variable domain, remainder taken from reference TRBV5-6 and TRBJ1-1, is DAGVTQSPTHLIKTRGQQVTLRCSPKSGHDTVSWYQQALGQGPQFIFQYYEEEERQRGNFPDRFSGHQFPNYSSELNVNALLLGDSALYLCASSSESRGLVTEAFFGQGTRLTVV.

V usage is TRBV28 and J usage is TRBJ1-1; 10 positions match TRBD1. V dropped 6 bases and J dropped 0; count of bases not matched to a gene: 4. Germline CDR1 is MDHEN and CDR2 is SYDVKM. This CDR3 has 15 amino acids. CDR3 sequence: CASRTGGSLNTEAFF. CDR3 DNA: TGTGCCAGCAGGACAGGGGGCTCGTTGAACACTGAAGCTTTCTTT.

This rearrangement joins TRBV5-1 to TRBJ1-1, with D possibly being TRBD1 (6 bases). Germline V gene lookup returns CDR1 SGHRS and CDR2 YFSETQ. The CDR3 extends over 15 amino acids. Trimming took 4 bases from V and 0 from J, leaving 13 bases between them. The CDR3 loop reads CASSPGHFMNTEAFF. For the CDR3, the DNA is TGCGCCAGCAGCCCGGGACACTTTATGAACACTGAAGCTTTCTTT.

The CDR3, as DNA: TGTGCCAGCAGTGAAGTGGAGCAGACCCAGTACTTC. Protein sequence: CASSEVEQTQYF. The chain couples TRBV25-1 to TRBJ2-5, with no clear D. This CDR3 has 12 amino acids. Between the trimmed V and J ends, which lost 2 bases and 6 bases, there was a span of 7 bases. Germline V CDR1 and CDR2: MGHDK, SYGVNS.

The rearrangement links TRBV14 to TRBJ2-6, with D hard to call. CDR1 is SGHDN, CDR2 FVKESK, per germline. V shed 2 bases and J shed 2 bases, with 7 bases lying between them. The CDR3 totals 15 residues. The CDR3 DNA reads as TGTGCCAGCAGCCAACTCTGGGCTGGGGCCAACGTCCTGACTTTC. This translates into CASSQLWAGANVLTF.

This chain links TRBV19 with TRBJ1-5; D is undetermined. V was shortened by 5 bases and J by 4 bases, with 6 bases between the two germline ends. The length of the CDR3 is 12 residues. Germline CDR1 LNHDA, CDR2 SQIVND (reference sequence). The CDR3 loop reads CASSLGNQPQHF. In DNA form, the CDR3 reads TGTGCCAGTAGTCTTGGGAATCAGCCCCAGCATTTT.

Only a few counts were recorded for this clone. CDR3 region: CASASREGNTEAFF. CDR3 DNA: TGTGCCAGTGCCAGTCGTGAAGGGAACACTGAAGCTTTCTTT. This rearrangement joins TRBV19 to TRBJ1-1, with D unresolved. The CDR3 is 14 amino acids. Germline V gives CDR1 LNHDA, CDR2 SQIVND (reference sequence). The V and J ends lost 8 bases and 1 base respectively, with 14 bases between them.

This chain's CDR3 is CASSLNTGSAYTF. In DNA, the CDR3 is TGTGCCAGCAGCTTAAATACAGGGTCGGCCTACACCTTC. This chain uses TRBV7-3 with TRBJ1-2; D perhaps matches TRBD1 (6 bases). Trimming left V 1 base short and J 10 bases short, with 13 bases between. The germline CDR1 and CDR2 sequences are SGHTA and FQGTGA. The CDR3 totals 13 residues.

CDR3 in amino acids: CASSQDRSNQPQHF. DNA for the CDR3: TGTGCCAGCTCACAAGACCGAAGCAATCAGCCCCAGCATTTT. The chain has TRBV18 and TRBJ1-5; no firm D call. Trimming stripped 4 bases from V and 1 base from J, with 8 bases between. Germline V gene data show CDR1 as KGHSH and CDR2 as LQKENI. CDR3 length: 14 residues.

This clone came up a few times. V and J are TRBV28 and TRBJ2-1; 7 bases fit TRBD1. Germline CDR1 reads MDHEN; CDR2 reads SYDVKM. V lost 6 bases and J lost 7; bases outside the gene matches: 12. The CDR3 has 15 amino acids. The DNA for the CDR3 is TGTGCCAGCAGGCGACAGGGTGGCCAGATTAATGAGCAGTTCTTC. Its translation is CASRRQGGQINEQFF. Combining the CDR3 with reference TRBV28 and TRBJ2-1 gives the whole variable domain DVKVTQSSRYLVKRTGEKVFLECVQDMDHENMFWYRQDPGLGLRLIYFSYDVKMKEKGDIPEGYSVSREKKERFSLILESASTNQTSMYLCASRRQGGQINEQFFGPGTRLTVL.